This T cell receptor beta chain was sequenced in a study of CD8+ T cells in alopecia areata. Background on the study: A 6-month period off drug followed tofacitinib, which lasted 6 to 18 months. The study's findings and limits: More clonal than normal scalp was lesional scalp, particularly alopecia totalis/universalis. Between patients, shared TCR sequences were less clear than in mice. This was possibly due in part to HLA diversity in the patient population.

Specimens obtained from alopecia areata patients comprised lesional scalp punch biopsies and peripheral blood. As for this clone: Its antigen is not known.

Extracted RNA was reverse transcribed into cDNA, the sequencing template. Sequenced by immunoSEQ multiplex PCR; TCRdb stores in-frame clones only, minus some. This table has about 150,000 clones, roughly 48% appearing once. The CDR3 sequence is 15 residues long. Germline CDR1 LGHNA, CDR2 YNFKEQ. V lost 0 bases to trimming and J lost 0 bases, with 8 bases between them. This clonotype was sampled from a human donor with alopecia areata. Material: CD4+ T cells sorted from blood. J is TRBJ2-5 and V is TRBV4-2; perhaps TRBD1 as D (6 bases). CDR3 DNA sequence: TGTGCCAGCAGCCAAGAGCAGGGGTACCAAGAGACCCAGTACTTC. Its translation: CASSQEQGYQETQYF.